Shown below are 6 T cell receptor beta chains from a single sample sequenced in a study of glioma-infiltrating T cells after dendritic cell vaccination. The assay was immunoSEQ multiplex PCR, and TCRdb's table has in-frame clones only and misses some. The table lists tens of thousands of clones, 80% to 90% of them singletons, with 2% to 2.5% in the top ten. Indicated time point: after dendritic cell vaccination, including at tumor progression/relapse. Sequencing was performed on blood, taken after dendritic cell vaccination. These receptors all stem from a human donor with glioblastoma.

The chain couples TRBV5-1 to TRBJ2-2; D may be TRBD1 (6 bases). Germline-derived CDR1 and CDR2 are SGHRS and YFSETQ. The CDR3 is made up of 14 amino acids. The V end was cut by 5 bases, the J end by 5 bases, with 13 bases between. The CDR3 DNA follows: TGCGCCAGCAGGGAGACAGGAGGTACCGGGGAGCTGTTTTTT. This sequence encodes CASRETGGTGELFF.

The V and J genes are TRBV7-9 and TRBJ2-1; TRBD1 might be the D (6 bases). Germline CDR1 and CDR2: SEHNR and FQNEAQ (reference sequence). This CDR3 spans 15 amino acids. Between the trimmed V and J ends, which lost 4 bases and 0 bases, there was a span of 10 bases. This CDR3 is CASSWTVGSYNEQFF. CDR3 sequence (DNA): TGTGCCAGCAGCTGGACAGTAGGCTCCTACAATGAGCAGTTCTTC.

This clone was seen only once. Within the sample, other DNA sequences also encode this same CDR3. The V call is TRBV27, the J call TRBJ2-7; TRBD1 aligns across 7 bases. The ends lost 3 bases at V and 2 bases at J; junction bases unmatched: 1. The CDR3 extends over 13 amino acids. Germline V gene data show CDR1 as MNHEY and CDR2 as SMNVEV (reference sequence). CDR3 bases: TGTGCCAGCAGTTTGCAGGGGGCCTACGAGCAGTACTTC. Protein sequence: CASSLQGAYEQYF.

The chain is built from TRBV6-5 and TRBJ2-1; D remains ambiguous. V was clipped by 2 bases and J by 5 bases, with 16 bases between them. The CDR3 totals 16 residues. Per germline, CDR1 MNHEY and CDR2 SVGAGI. This CDR3 is CASSYLPSAVDNEQFF. DNA of the CDR3: TGTGCCAGCAGTTACCTCCCGTCCGCGGTTGACAATGAGCAGTTCTTC.

The genes are TRBV7-2 and TRBJ1-1; D is possibly TRBD1 (6 bases). CDR1 is SGHTA, CDR2 FQGNSA, per germline. The CDR3 length is 15 residues. The ends were cut back, 3 bases at V and 1 base at J, with 12 bases in the middle. The DNA for the CDR3 is TGTGCCAGCAGCTTCGTGGCGACAGGGAACACTGAAGCTTTCTTT. Translation: CASSFVATGNTEAFF. The entire variable domain, with the rest obtained from reference TRBV7-2 and TRBJ1-1, is as follows: GAGVSQSPSNKVTEKGKDVELRCDPISGHTALYWYRQSLGQGLEFLIYFQGNSAPDKSGLPSDRFSAERTGGSVSTLTIQRTQQEDSAVYLCASSFVATGNTEAFFGQGTRLTVV.

This clone was detected only a few times. This sequence joins TRBV12-5 and TRBJ1-3; the D gene is possibly TRBD1 (5 bases). The CDR3 sequence is 14 residues long. V was clipped by 2 bases and J by 4 bases, with 9 bases between them. Germline lookup yields CDR1 LGHNT and CDR2 FRNRAP. DNA for the CDR3: TGTGCTAGTGGTTTGACAGGCTCGGGAAACACCATATATTTT. Protein: CASGLTGSGNTIYF. The complete variable domain, with remaining parts taken from reference TRBV12-5 and TRBJ1-3, reads DARVTQTPRHKVTEMGQEVTMRCQPILGHNTVFWYRQTMMQGLELLAYFRNRAPLDDSGMPKDRFSAEMPDATLATLKIQPSEPRDSAVYFCASGLTGSGNTIYFGEGSWLTVV.